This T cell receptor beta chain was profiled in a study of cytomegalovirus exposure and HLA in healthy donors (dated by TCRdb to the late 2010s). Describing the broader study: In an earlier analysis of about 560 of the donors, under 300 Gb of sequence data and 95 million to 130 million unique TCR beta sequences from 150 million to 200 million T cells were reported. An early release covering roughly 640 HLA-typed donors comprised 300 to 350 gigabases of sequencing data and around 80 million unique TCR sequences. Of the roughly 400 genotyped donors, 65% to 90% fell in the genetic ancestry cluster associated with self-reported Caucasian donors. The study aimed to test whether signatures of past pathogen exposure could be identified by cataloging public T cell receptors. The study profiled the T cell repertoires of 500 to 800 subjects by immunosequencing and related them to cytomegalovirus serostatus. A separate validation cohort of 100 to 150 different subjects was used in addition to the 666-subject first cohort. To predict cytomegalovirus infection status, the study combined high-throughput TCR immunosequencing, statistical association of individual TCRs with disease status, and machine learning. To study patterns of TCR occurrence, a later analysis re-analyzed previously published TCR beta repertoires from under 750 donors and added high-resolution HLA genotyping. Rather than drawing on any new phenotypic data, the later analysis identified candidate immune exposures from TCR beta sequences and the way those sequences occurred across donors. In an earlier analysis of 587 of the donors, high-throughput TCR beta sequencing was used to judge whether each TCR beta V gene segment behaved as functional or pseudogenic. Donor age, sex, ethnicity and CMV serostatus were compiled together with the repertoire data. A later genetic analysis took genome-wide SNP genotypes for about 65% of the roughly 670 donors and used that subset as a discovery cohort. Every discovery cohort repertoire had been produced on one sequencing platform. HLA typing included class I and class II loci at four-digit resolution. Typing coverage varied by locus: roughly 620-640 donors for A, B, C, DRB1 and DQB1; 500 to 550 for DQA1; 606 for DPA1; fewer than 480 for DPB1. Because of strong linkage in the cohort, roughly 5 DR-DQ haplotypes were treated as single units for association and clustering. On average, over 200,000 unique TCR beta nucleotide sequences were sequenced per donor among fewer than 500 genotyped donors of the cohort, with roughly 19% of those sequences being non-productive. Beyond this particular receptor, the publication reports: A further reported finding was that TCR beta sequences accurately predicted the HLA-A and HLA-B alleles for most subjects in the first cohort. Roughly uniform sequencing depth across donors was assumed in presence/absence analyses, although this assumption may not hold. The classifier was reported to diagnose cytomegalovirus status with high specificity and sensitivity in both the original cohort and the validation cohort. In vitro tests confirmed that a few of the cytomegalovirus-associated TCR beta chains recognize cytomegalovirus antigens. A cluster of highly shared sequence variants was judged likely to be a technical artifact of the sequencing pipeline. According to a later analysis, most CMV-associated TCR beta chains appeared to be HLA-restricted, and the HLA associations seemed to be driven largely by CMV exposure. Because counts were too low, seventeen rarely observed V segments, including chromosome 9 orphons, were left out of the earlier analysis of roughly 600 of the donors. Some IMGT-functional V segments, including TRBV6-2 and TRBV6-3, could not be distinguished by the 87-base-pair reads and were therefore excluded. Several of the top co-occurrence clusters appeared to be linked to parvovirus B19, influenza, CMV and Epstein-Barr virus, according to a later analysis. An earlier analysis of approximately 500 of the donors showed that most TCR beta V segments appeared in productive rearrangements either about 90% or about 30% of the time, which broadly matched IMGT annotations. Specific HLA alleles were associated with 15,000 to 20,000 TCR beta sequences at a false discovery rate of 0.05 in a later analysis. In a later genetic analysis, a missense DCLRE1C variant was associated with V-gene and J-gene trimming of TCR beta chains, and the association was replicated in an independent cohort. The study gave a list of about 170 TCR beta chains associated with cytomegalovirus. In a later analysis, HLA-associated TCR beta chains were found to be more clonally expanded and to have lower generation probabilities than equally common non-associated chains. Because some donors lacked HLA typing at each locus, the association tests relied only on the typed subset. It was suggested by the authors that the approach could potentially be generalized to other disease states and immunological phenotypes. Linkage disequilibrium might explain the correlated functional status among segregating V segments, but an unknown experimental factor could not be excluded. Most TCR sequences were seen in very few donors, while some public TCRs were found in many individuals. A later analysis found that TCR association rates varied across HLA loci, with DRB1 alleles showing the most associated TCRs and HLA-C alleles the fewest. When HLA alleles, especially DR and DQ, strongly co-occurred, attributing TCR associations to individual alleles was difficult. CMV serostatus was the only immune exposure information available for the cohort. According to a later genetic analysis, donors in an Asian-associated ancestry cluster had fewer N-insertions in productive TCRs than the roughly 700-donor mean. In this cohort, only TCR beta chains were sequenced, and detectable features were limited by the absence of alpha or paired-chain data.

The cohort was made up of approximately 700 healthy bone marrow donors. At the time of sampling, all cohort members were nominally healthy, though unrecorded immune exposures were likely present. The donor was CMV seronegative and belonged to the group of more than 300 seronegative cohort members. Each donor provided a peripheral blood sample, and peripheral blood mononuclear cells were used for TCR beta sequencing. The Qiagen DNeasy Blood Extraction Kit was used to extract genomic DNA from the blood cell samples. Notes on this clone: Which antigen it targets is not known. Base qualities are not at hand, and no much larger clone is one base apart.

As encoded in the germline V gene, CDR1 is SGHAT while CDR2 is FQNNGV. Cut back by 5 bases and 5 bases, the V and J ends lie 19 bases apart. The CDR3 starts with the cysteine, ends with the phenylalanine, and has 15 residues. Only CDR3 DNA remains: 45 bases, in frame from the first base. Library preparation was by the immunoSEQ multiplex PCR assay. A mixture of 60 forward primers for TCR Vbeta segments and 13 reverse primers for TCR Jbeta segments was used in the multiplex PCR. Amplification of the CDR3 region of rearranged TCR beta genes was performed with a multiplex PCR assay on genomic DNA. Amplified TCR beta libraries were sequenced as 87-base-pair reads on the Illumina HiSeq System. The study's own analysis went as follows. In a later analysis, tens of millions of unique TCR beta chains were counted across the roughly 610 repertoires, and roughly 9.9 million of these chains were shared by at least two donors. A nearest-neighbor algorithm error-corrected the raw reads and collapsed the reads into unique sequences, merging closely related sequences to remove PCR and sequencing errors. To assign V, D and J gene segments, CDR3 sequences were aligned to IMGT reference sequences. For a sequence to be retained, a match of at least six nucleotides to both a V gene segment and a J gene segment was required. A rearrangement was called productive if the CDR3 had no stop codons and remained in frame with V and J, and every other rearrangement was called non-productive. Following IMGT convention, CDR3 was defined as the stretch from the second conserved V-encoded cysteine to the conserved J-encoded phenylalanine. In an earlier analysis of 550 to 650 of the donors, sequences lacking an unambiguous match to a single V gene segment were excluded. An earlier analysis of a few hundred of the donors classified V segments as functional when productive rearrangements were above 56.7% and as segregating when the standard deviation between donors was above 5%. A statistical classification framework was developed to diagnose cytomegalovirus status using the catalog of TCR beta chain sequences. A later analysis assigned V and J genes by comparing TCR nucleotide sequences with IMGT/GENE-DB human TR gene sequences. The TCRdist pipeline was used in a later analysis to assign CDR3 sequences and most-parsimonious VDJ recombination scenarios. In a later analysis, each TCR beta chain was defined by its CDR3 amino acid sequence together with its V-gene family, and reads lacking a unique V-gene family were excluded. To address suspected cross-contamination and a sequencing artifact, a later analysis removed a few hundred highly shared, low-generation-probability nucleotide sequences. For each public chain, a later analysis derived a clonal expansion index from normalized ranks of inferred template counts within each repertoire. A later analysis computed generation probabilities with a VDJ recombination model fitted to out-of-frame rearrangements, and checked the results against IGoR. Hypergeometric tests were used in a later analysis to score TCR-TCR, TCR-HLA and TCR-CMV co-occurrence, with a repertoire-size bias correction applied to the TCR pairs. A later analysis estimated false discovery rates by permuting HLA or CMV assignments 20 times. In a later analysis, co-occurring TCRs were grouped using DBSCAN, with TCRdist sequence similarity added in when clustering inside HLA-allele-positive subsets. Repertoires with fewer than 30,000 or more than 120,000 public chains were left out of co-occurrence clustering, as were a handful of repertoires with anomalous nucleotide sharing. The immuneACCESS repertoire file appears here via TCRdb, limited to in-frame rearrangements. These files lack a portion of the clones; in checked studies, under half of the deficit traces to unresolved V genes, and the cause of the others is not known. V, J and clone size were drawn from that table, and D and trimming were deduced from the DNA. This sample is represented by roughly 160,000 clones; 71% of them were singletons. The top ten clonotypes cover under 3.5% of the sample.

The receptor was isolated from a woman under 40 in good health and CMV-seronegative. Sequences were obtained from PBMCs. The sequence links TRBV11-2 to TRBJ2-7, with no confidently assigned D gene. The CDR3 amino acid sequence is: CASSPVRAGRHEQYF. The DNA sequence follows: TGTGCCAGCAGCCCAGTTCGAGCAGGAAGACACGAGCAGTACTTC. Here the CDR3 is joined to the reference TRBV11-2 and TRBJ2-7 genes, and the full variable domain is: EAGVAQSPRYKIIEKRQSVAFWCNPISGHATLYWYQQILGQGPKLLIQFQNNGVVDDSQLPKDRFSAERLKGVDSTLKIQPAKLEDSAVYLCASSPVRAGRHEQYFGPGTRLTVT.